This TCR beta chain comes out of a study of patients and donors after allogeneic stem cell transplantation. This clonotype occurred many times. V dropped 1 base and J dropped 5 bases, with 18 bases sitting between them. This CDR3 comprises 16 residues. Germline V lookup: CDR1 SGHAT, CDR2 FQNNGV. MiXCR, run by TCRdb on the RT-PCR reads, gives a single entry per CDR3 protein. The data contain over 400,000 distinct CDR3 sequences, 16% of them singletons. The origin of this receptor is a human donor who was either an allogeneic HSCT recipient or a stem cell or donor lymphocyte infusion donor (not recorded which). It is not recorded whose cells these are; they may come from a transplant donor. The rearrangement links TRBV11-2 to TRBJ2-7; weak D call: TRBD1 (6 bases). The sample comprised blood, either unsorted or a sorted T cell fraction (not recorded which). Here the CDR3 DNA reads TGTGCCAGCAGCTTAGCCGGACAGCGGTTTTCGGACGAGCAGTACTTC. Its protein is CASSLAGQRFSDEQYF.